This T cell receptor (beta chain) was identified during a study of T cell responses to AZD1222 COVID-19 vaccine. Study findings and constraints: Targets within unmutated variant regions were reportedly found for nearly half of spike-specific TCRs. White British ancestry dominated among donors, who included more females, and clonal diversity was possibly underestimated. Spike-specific TCR breadth rose after two AZD1222 doses, and depth rose as well. AZD1222 recipients seropositive at baseline numbered only five to seven.

This table comes from immunoSEQ multiplex PCR, and its TCRdb copy is limited to in-frame clones, with some not included. The data hold more than 150,000 clones, with 75% to 90% observed a single time. Germline lookup yields CDR1 SEHNR and CDR2 FQNEAQ (reference sequence). V lost 1 base to trimming and J lost 11 bases; unmatched junction nucleotides: 1. This CDR3 comprises 12 residues. Points on this clone: Its specificity is unknown.

The chain links TRBV7-9 to TRBJ1-2; 10 bases map to TRBD1. This clonotype was sampled from an adult in good health. The sample was peripheral blood, taken on day 0 of AZD1222 vaccination. The CDR3 DNA is TGTGCCAGCAGCTTAGAGGGACAGGGGTACACCTTC. It yields the protein CASSLEGQGYTF.